Listed below are T cell receptor beta chains from one sample, sequenced in a study of blood T cell repertoires in COVID-19. Some clones are missing from TCRdb's copy, which holds only in-frame ones; the method was immunoSEQ multiplex PCR. Of 200,000 to 300,000 clones detected, about 85% appear once; the ten largest clones hold 4.2%. The specimen was peripheral blood. These receptors originate from a man in his sixties with acute or convalescent COVID-19. The CDR3 runs from the conserved cysteine through the conserved F or W. Fields, in order: clone size, V gene, J gene, D gene, CDR3 DNA, CDR3 protein. D genes are given only for firm matches. Size is stated for part of the rows, as once, few or many counts, or as a class when the clone is expanded.

size: .
V: TRBV10-3
J: TRBJ1-5
D: .
DNA: TGTGCCATCAGTGGGGGGGGGAGCAATCAGCCCCAGCATTTT
CDR3: CAISGGGSNQPQHF

size: .
V: TRBV5-4
J: TRBJ2-7
D: .
DNA: TGTGCCAGCAGCTTGCTTGACAGTACCTACGAGCAGTACTTC
CDR3: CASSLLDSTYEQYF

size: .
V: TRBV15
J: TRBJ2-1
D: .
DNA: TGTGCCACCAGTCGGGGATTTGATGAGCAGTTCTTC
CDR3: CATSRGFDEQFF

size: .
V: TRBV3-1/TRBV3-2
J: TRBJ1-2
D: .
DNA: TGTGCCAGCAGCAACGATCTCAGGGGCCTTGGCTACACCTTC
CDR3: CASSNDLRGLGYTF

size: once
V: TRBV5-4
J: TRBJ2-7
D: .
DNA: TGTGCCAGCAGCTTGGATTCGATCGGGACTCCTTACGAGCAGTACTTC
CDR3: CASSLDSIGTPYEQYF

size: .
V: TRBV15
J: TRBJ2-3
D: TRBD1
DNA: TGTGCCACCAGCAGAGGGGACAGGGCCACAGATACGCAGTATTTT
CDR3: CATSRGDRATDTQYF

size: .
V: TRBV3-1/TRBV3-2
J: TRBJ1-2
D: .
DNA: TGTGCCAGCAGCCACGGGATTCTGGACTCCCGGGACTATGGCTACACCTTC
CDR3: CASSHGILDSRDYGYTF

size: few
V: TRBV4-1
J: TRBJ1-1
D: TRBD1
DNA: TGCGCCAGCAGCCAAGATCCCGGACAGGGACGTAGGGCTTTCTTT
CDR3: CASSQDPGQGRRAFF

size: .
V: TRBV9
J: TRBJ2-7
D: .
DNA: TGTGCCAGCAGCGAACCTGACAGGCCCTACGAGCAGTACTTC
CDR3: CASSEPDRPYEQYF

size: .
V: TRBV5-1
J: TRBJ1-1
D: TRBD1
DNA: TGCGCCAGTGTCCCGGGACAGGGGGGTCGGAACACTGAAGCTTTCTTT
CDR3: CASVPGQGGRNTEAFF

size: .
V: TRBV4-1
J: TRBJ2-1
D: TRBD2
DNA: TGCGCCAGCAGCAGAACTAGCGGGAGGGCCCGGGCCTACAATGAGCAGTTCTTC
CDR3: CASSRTSGRARAYNEQFF

size: few
V: TRBV5-1
J: TRBJ1-2
D: .
DNA: TGCGCCAGCAGCTTGGAGCCAGGGCGGACTAACTATGGCTACACCTTC
CDR3: CASSLEPGRTNYGYTF

size: .
V: TRBV28
J: TRBJ2-3
D: .
DNA: TGTGCCAGCAGTGAGACTAGTGCAGATACGCAGTATTTT
CDR3: CASSETSADTQYF

size: .
V: TRBV19
J: TRBJ1-2
D: .
DNA: TGTGCCAGTAGTATAGACTATCATGAAAACTATGGCTACACCTTC
CDR3: CASSIDYHENYGYTF

size: .
V: TRBV28
J: TRBJ1-4
D: .
DNA: TGTGCCAGCAGTTTCCTAGGGCGGGAGGGTGAAAAACTGTTTTTT
CDR3: CASSFLGREGEKLFF